This TCR beta chain was observed in a study of blood T cell repertoires in COVID-19. Study overall: The origin of the acute and convalescent COVID-19 samples was the United States, Italy and Spain. From T cells, B-cell-depleted T cells, or PBMCs came the material, which was cDNA or gDNA.

Germline V lookup: CDR1 LNHNV, CDR2 YYDKDF (reference sequence). V shed 1 base, J shed 9 bases, and the junction held 0 bases outside the gene matches. This CDR3 is 13 amino acids long. Under the authors' procedure: From reference gene primer amplification, estimates of nucleated cell counts were derived. Repertoires were generated with immunoSEQ multiplex PCR, while TCRdb's copy carries only in-frame clones and drops some. V and J calls and clone size are given by that table; D and trimming were obtained from the DNA. In the table there are approximately 240,000 clones, 70% to 90% of which are singletons.

This TCR was recovered from a man aged 45 to 65 with acute or convalescent COVID-19. The sequencing sample was made of peripheral blood. The chain uses TRBV15 and TRBJ1-6; 7 bases match TRBD1. In nucleotides, the CDR3 is TGTGCCACCAGCAGAGGACAGGGTTCACCCCTCCACTTT. Protein: CATSRGQGSPLHF.